Listed here are 16 T cell receptor beta chains from one sample, sequenced in a study of blood T cell repertoires in COVID-19. Clones were sequenced by immunoSEQ multiplex PCR, and TCRdb holds only the in-frame ones, with some missing. The table shows hundreds of thousands of clones, with 87% occurring only once. The specimen was PBMCs or T cells enriched from blood (not recorded which). The source is a woman aged 25 to 39 with acute COVID-19.

Remarks on this clone: Additional DNA sequences in this sample encode the identical CDR3. V is TRBV19 and J is TRBJ2-3; TRBD2 might be the D (6 bases). This CDR3 has 14 amino acids. The germline gives CDR1 LNHDA, CDR2 SQIVND (reference sequence). V shed 4 bases and J shed 1 base, with 9 bases lying between them. The CDR3 DNA sequence: TGTGCCAGTAGTAGCACGGGGGGCACAGATACGCAGTATTTT. As protein: CASSSTGGTDTQYF.

V and J are TRBV29-1 and TRBJ1-3; possibly TRBD1 for D (6 bases). V shed 1 base and J shed 2 bases, with 9 bases lying between them. The CDR3 covers 14 residues. CDR1 and CDR2 (germline): SQVTM, ANQGSEA. DNA of the CDR3: TGCAGCGTTGAAGGGGGGCAGGCTGGAAACACCATATATTTT. Its protein product is CSVEGGQAGNTIYF.

This clone was found a few times. CDR3 DNA: TGTGCCAGCAGTGATTACGGCAGGGGAGGCAATCAGCCCCAGCATTTT. Translation: CASSDYGRGGNQPQHF. The chain has TRBV2 and TRBJ1-5; D possibly corresponds to TRBD1 (6 bases). The V and J ends lost 3 bases and 2 bases respectively, with 14 bases between them. The CDR3 loop spans 16 amino acids. Germline lookup yields CDR1 SNHLY and CDR2 FYNNEI.

This clone was recorded only once. CDR3 residues: CASSQEEETQYF. The CDR3 nucleotides read TGCGCCAGCAGCCAAGAGGAGGAGACCCAGTACTTC. The rearrangement uses TRBV4-1 and TRBJ2-5; D is undetermined. The CDR3 covers 12 residues. V lost 0 bases and J lost 5, with 4 bases in between. Per the germline V gene, CDR1 is MGHRA and CDR2 is YSYEKL.

The rearrangement links TRBV2 to TRBJ2-3; 7 nucleotides match TRBD1. J gave up 8 bases and V 5 bases, and 13 bases lay outside the gene matches. The CDR3 runs 15 residues. The germline CDR1 and CDR2 sequences are SNHLY and FYNNEI. CDR3 bases: TGTGCCAGCAGTCGCCCGGGACAGCGCAGGGGTACGCAGTATTTT. Translation: CASSRPGQRRGTQYF.

The V and J genes are TRBV6-2 or TRBV6-3 and TRBJ2-1, with 12 bases matching TRBD2. This CDR3 is 16 amino acids long. Germline V gene data show CDR1 as MNHEY and CDR2 as SVGEGT. The ends lost 2 bases at V and 3 bases at J; junction bases unmatched: 2. CDR3 nucleotide sequence: TGTGCCAGCAGTTACCCGGGACTAGCGGGCTACAATGAGCAGTTCTTC. Its translation is CASSYPGLAGYNEQFF.

The genes are TRBV6-5 and TRBJ2-5, with D possibly TRBD1 on 6 matching bases. CDR3 length: 14 residues. Trimming took off 4 bases at V and 4 bases at J, with 13 bases between the two ends. Per germline, CDR1 MNHEY and CDR2 SVGAGI. CDR3 sequence (DNA): TGTGCCAGCAGTTCCCGGACAGTCGGAGAGACCCAGTACTTC. The encoded protein is CASSSRTVGETQYF.

This clone was detected only once. The gene calls are TRBV19 and TRBJ1-4; TRBD1 might be the D (6 bases). V was cut by 5 bases and J by 7 bases, with 17 bases left in between. The CDR3 covers 15 residues. Germline CDR1 reads LNHDA; CDR2 reads SQIVND (reference sequence). The CDR3 region is CASSPHHSRGEKLFF. CDR3 nucleotides: TGTGCCAGTAGTCCACACCACTCCAGGGGTGAAAAACTGTTTTTT.

The J gene is TRBJ2-1, the V gene TRBV29-1, with TRBD1 identical over 7 bases. This CDR3 region has 12 residues. J gave up 10 bases and V 5 bases, and 8 bases lay outside the gene matches. CDR1 SQVTM and CDR2 ANQGSEA come from the germline V gene. The chain's CDR3 is CSVIDRVREQFF. In nucleotides, the CDR3 is TGCAGCGTTATAGACAGGGTTCGGGAGCAGTTCTTC.

V gene TRBV7-9 combines with J gene TRBJ1-2; a weak D match, TRBD1 (5 bases). Deletions cut 4 bases from V and 3 bases from J, with 12 bases between. The CDR3 contains 14 residues. Per germline, CDR1 SEHNR and CDR2 FQNEAQ (reference sequence). As DNA, the CDR3 is TGTGCCAGCAGCTCGCCTACGGGGGACTATGGCTACACCTTC. Amino acid sequence: CASSSPTGDYGYTF.

The chain carries TRBV14 and TRBJ1-1; D may be TRBD1 (6 bases). CDR3 size: 17 residues. Trimming took off 4 bases at V and 5 bases at J, with 23 bases between the two ends. The germline CDR1 and CDR2 sequences are SGHDN and FVKESK. CDR3 residues: CASSPYQNAGGWTEAFF. The CDR3 DNA reads TGTGCCAGCAGCCCCTACCAGAACGCGGGGGGCTGGACTGAAGCTTTCTTT.

The chain links TRBV18 to TRBJ1-3; TRBD1 is a possible D gene (5 bases). Looked up from germline, CDR1 is KGHSH and CDR2 is LQKENI. CDR3 length: 15 residues. Trimming shortened V by 4 bases and J by 0 bases, and 10 bases separated the two germline ends. CDR3 protein: CASSLGQSSGNTIYF. DNA of the CDR3: TGTGCCAGCTCACTAGGACAAAGCTCTGGAAACACCATATATTTT. The full variable domain, its missing parts supplied by reference TRBV18 and TRBJ1-3, is NAGVMQNPRHLVRRRGQEARLRCSPMKGHSHVYWYRQLPEEGLKFMVYLQKENIIDESGMPKERFSAEFPKEGPSILRIQQVVRGDSAAYFCASSLGQSSGNTIYFGEGSWLTVV.

The gene calls are TRBV16 and TRBJ1-4; 8 positions agree with TRBD1. The CDR3 has 15 amino acids. Germline values: CDR1 KGHSY, CDR2 FQNENV. V was pared by 0 bases and J by 5 bases, with 2 bases of the junction left unmatched. The CDR3 spells CASSQSGQGNEKLFF. CDR3 in DNA: TGTGCCAGCAGCCAATCTGGACAGGGAAATGAAAAACTGTTTTTT. Together with reference TRBV16 and TRBJ1-4, the CDR3 gives the full variable domain: GEEVAQTPKHLVRGEGQKAKLYCAPIKGHSYVFWYQQVLKNEFKFLISFQNENVFDETGMPKERFSAKCLPNSPCSLEIQATKLEDSAVYFCASSQSGQGNEKLFFGSGTQLSVL.

V is TRBV15 and J is TRBJ2-5; 12 nucleotides match TRBD1. The CDR3 is 16 amino acids. V was clipped by 0 bases and J by 3 bases; unmatched bases: 2. The germline V gene encodes CDR1 LNHNV and CDR2 YYDKDF (reference sequence). CDR3 coding DNA: TGTGCCACCAGCAGAGAAGGGACAGGGGGCAAAGAGACCCAGTACTTC. This codes for CATSREGTGGKETQYF.

The chain has TRBV27 and TRBJ2-1; the match to TRBD2 covers 15 bases. CDR1 and CDR2 from the germline V gene are MNHEY and SMNVEV (reference sequence). The junction had 10 bases not matched to a gene; V was cut back by 6 bases and J by 4 bases. The CDR3 length is 18 residues. CDR3 coding DNA: TGTGCCAGCAGCGACCGGACTAGCGGGGGGGAAGGATACAATGAGCAGTTCTTC. This codes for CASSDRTSGGEGYNEQFF.

This sequence joins TRBV19 and TRBJ1-1; tentatively, D is TRBD1 (5 bases). CDR3 size: 17 residues. Germline CDR1 and CDR2: LNHDA and SQIVND (reference sequence). Trimming took off 8 bases at V and 0 bases at J, with 22 bases between the two ends. The CDR3 sequence: CASRKGYGKGMNTEAFF. The CDR3 coding sequence is TGTGCCAGTCGGAAGGGGTATGGTAAGGGGATGAACACTGAAGCTTTCTTT.